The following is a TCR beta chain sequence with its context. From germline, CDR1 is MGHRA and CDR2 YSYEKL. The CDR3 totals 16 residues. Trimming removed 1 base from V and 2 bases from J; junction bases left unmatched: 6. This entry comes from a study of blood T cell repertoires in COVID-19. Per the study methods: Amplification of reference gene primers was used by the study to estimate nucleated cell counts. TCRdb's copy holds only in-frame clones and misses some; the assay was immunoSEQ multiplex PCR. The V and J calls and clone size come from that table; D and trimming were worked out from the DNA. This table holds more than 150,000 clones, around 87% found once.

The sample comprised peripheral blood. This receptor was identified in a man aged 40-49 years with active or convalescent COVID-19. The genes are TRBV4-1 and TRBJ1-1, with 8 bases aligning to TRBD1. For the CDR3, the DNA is TGCGCCAGCAGCCAAGGGACAGGGTGGGGAAACACTGAAGCTTTCTTT. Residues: CASSQGTGWGNTEAFF.